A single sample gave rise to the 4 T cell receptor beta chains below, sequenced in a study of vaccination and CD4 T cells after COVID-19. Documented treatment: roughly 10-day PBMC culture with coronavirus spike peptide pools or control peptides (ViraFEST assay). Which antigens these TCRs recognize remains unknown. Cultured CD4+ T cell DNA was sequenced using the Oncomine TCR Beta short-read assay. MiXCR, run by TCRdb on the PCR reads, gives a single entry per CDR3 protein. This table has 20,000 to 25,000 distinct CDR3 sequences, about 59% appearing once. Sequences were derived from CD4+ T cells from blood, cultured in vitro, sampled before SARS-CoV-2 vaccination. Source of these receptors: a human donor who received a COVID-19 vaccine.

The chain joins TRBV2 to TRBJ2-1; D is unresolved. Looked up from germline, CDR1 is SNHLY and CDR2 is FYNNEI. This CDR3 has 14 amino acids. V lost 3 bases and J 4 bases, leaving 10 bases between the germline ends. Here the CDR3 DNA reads TGTGCCAGCAGTGAGATCGGGCCGTACAATGAGCAGTTCTTC. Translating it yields CASSEIGPYNEQFF.

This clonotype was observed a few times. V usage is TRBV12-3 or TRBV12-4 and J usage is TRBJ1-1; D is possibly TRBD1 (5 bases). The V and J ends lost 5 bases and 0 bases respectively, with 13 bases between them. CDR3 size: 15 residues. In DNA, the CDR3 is TGTGCCAGCAGTAGCTACGGGGCCATGAACACTGAAGCTTTCTTT. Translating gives CASSSYGAMNTEAFF.

The CDR3 DNA reads as TGCAGCGTTGAAGAGCGCAGGGCAACCCATGAAGCTTTCTTT. This sequence encodes CSVEERRATHEAFF. This chain connects TRBV29-1 to TRBJ1-1, with a possible D match to TRBD1 (5 bases). The CDR3 has 14 amino acids. Germline CDR1 and CDR2: SQVTM and ANQGSEA. V was pared by 0 bases and J by 7 bases, with 15 bases between.

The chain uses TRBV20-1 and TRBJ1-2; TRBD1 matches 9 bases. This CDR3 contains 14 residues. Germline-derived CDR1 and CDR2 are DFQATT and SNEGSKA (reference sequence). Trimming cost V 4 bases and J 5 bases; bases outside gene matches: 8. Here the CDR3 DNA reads TGCAGTGCTACGACGGGACAGGGTGGATATGGCTACACCTTC. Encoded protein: CSATTGQGGYGYTF.